These 10 T cell receptor beta chains share one sample of origin, sequenced in a study of naive and memory T cell subsets. General study points: Possibly reflecting memory cells re-expressing CD45RA, a few larger clonotypes occurred in naive repertoires, especially CD8.

An equimolar mix of two oligonucleotides served as the beta constant-region primer for TRBC1 and TRBC2. Nested alpha and beta constant-region primers with the SP2 primer drove four PCR rounds on ligated cDNA. TCRdb re-called the UMI-ligation and nested PCR reads through MiXCR, storing one row per CDR3 protein. The table lists 95,000 to 110,000 distinct CDR3 sequences, roughly 14% of them singletons. These receptors have no known antigen. Sequencing was carried out using naive CD8+ T cells from blood. The receptors were sampled from a human donor in good health.

The genes are TRBV6-5 and TRBJ2-7, with 13 nucleotides matching TRBD2. V was pared by 2 bases and J by 3 bases, with 1 base of the junction left unmatched. This CDR3 is built from 15 residues. Germline assignment: CDR1 MNHEY and CDR2 SVGAGI. CDR3 protein: CASSYGTSGVYEQYF. CDR3 DNA sequence: TGTGCCAGCAGTTACGGGACTAGCGGGGTCTACGAGCAGTACTTC.

This clonotype appeared a few times. The CDR3 protein is CASSFGVGYEQYF. The CDR3 DNA follows: TGTGCCAGCAGCTTCGGGGTGGGGTACGAGCAGTACTTC. V gene TRBV7-2 combines with J gene TRBJ2-7; tentatively, D is TRBD2 (5 bases). Germline V gives CDR1 SGHTA, CDR2 FQGNSA. The V end was cut by 3 bases, the J end by 4 bases, with 10 bases between. The CDR3 spans 13 residues.

The chain carries TRBV27 and TRBJ2-7; TRBD1 is a possible D gene (6 bases). V lost 6 bases and J lost 4, with 16 bases in between. The CDR3 sequence is 14 residues long. CDR1 MNHEY and CDR2 SMNVEV come from the germline V gene (reference sequence). The CDR3 loop reads CASSEYGTSYEQYF. CDR3 in DNA: TGTGCCAGCAGCGAGTACGGGACATCTTACGAGCAGTACTTC.

The chain recombines TRBV19 with TRBJ1-4; perhaps TRBD1 as D (6 bases). V gave up 6 bases and J gave up 4 bases, with 21 bases separating them. Per germline, CDR1 LNHDA and CDR2 SQIVND (reference sequence). The CDR3 loop spans 17 amino acids. The CDR3 reads CASSPGHTVQINEKLFF. In nucleotides, the CDR3 is TGTGCCAGTAGCCCGGGACATACTGTTCAAATTAATGAAAAACTGTTTTTT.

This clonotype was detected only a few times. The V gene is TRBV15, the J gene TRBJ1-6, with a weak D call TRBD1 (6 bases). Germline CDR1 is LNHNV and CDR2 is YYDKDF (reference sequence). The CDR3 runs to 15 residues. Trimming left V 0 bases short and J 9 bases short, with 12 bases between. CDR3 amino acids: CATSRDGGLASPLHF. The CDR3 DNA reads TGTGCCACCAGCAGAGACGGGGGGCTGGCTTCACCCCTCCACTTT.

The sample holds a few counts of this clonotype. The chain combines TRBV2 with TRBJ2-3; 8 bases agree with TRBD2. Germline CDR1 is SNHLY and CDR2 is FYNNEI. The J segment lost 2 bases and the V segment lost 5 bases, leaving 9 bases of the junction unmatched. This CDR3 spans 16 amino acids. The CDR3 sequence is CASSRPGLETTDTQYF. Written as DNA, the CDR3 is TGTGCCAGCAGTCGGCCGGGACTAGAGACCACAGATACGCAGTATTTT.

This clonotype was detected ten times or more. CDR3 sequence (DNA): TGTGCCAGCAGTTACTTAGGCAGCGACAATGAGCAGTTCTTC. This sequence encodes CASSYLGSDNEQFF. The J gene is TRBJ2-1, the V gene TRBV6-5; D gene ambiguous. CDR3 length equals 14 residues. Trimming stripped 1 base from V and 5 bases from J, with 9 bases between. The germline V gene encodes CDR1 MNHEY and CDR2 SVGAGI.

In its sample, this clonotype was seen a few times. This chain uses TRBV13 with TRBJ1-1; D ambiguous. Trimming removed 2 bases from V and 0 bases from J, with 7 bases in between. Germline CDR1 reads PRHDT; CDR2 reads FYEKMQ (reference sequence). The CDR3 spans 14 residues. This CDR3 is CASSLTRMNTEAFF. In DNA, the CDR3 is TGTGCCAGCAGCTTAACCAGAATGAACACTGAAGCTTTCTTT.

This chain connects TRBV27 to TRBJ1-5; TRBD1 might be the D (5 bases). CDR1 and CDR2 from the germline V gene are MNHEY and SMNVEV (reference sequence). V dropped 6 bases and J dropped 1 base, with 7 bases sitting between them. CDR3 length: 13 amino acids. CDR3 nucleotide sequence: TGTGCCAGCAGAAGGGGAAGCAATCAGCCCCAGCATTTT. Translation: CASRRGSNQPQHF.

This rearrangement joins TRBV20-1 to TRBJ1-5, with D unresolved. V dropped 6 bases and J dropped 4 bases, with 16 bases sitting between them. The CDR3 runs to 14 residues. Germline CDR1 is DFQATT and CDR2 is SNEGSKA (reference sequence). CDR3 region: CSACIGFENQPQHF. In nucleotides, the CDR3 is TGCAGTGCCTGCATCGGGTTTGAGAATCAGCCCCAGCATTTT.